Shown below are 27 T cell receptor beta chains from a single sample sequenced in a study of shared clonotypes between healthy human individuals. Clones were sequenced by immunoSEQ multiplex PCR, and TCRdb holds only the in-frame ones, with some missing. This sample has about half a million clones; around four fifths occur once, and the top ten carry more than 10%. The sequenced material came from PBMCs. The receptors were sampled from a woman aged 40 to 50 in good health. Some clones in this sample may be carry-over from other donors' samples.

The chain recombines TRBV28 with TRBJ2-5; D might be TRBD1 (7 bases). Trimming left V 2 bases short and J 1 base short, with 14 bases between. This CDR3 has 16 residues. Germline V gene sequence: CDR1 MDHEN, CDR2 SYDVKM. The CDR3 DNA sequence: TGTGCCAGCAGTTTACGGCAGGGGGGAGGCCAAGAGACCCAGTACTTC. Protein product: CASSLRQGGGQETQYF.

The genes are TRBV6-5 and TRBJ1-5; D gene ambiguous. V lost 6 bases and J lost 5, with 11 bases in between. From germline, CDR1 is MNHEY and CDR2 SVGAGI. This CDR3 is built from 13 residues. CDR3 region: CASRRGRDQPQHF. As DNA, the CDR3 is TGTGCCAGCAGGCGAGGGAGGGATCAGCCCCAGCATTTT.

This chain links TRBV6-1 with TRBJ1-4; the D gene is possibly TRBD1 (5 bases). CDR1 and CDR2 (germline): MNHNS, SASEGT. The V gene lost 7 bases and the J gene lost 3 bases, with 15 bases spanning the gap. This CDR3 has 15 residues. The CDR3 DNA is TGTGCCAGCATCCGGTGGGGGATGCCTAATGAAAAACTGTTTTTT. This translates into CASIRWGMPNEKLFF.

The chain joins TRBV4-2 to TRBJ1-6, with 7 bases lining up with TRBD1. Germline values: CDR1 LGHNA, CDR2 YNFKEQ. V was pared by 4 bases and J by 3 bases, with 18 bases of the junction left unmatched. There are 20 residues in the CDR3. The CDR3 protein is CASSPHPGGTGAVYNSPLHF. The DNA of the CDR3 is TGTGCCAGCAGCCCCCACCCCGGGGGAACAGGGGCGGTCTATAATTCACCCCTCCACTTT.

The chain joins TRBV19 to TRBJ2-1, with 8 nucleotides matching TRBD2. CDR3 length equals 15 residues. Germline CDR1 is LNHDA and CDR2 is SQIVND (reference sequence). V gave up 4 bases and J gave up 9 bases; unmatched junction bases: 11. CDR3 amino acids: CASSTGGTSSSEQFF. The CDR3 bases are TGTGCCAGTAGTACAGGCGGGACTAGTTCATCTGAGCAGTTCTTC.

The chain combines TRBV27 with TRBJ1-6; no clear D. Trimming stripped 1 base from V and 9 bases from J, with 16 bases between. Germline V gives CDR1 MNHEY, CDR2 SMNVEV (reference sequence). The CDR3 extends over 16 amino acids. This chain's CDR3 is CASSLLGYTLGSPLHF. Written as DNA, the CDR3 is TGTGCCAGCAGTTTATTGGGCTATACTCTCGGTTCACCCCTCCACTTT.

V and J are TRBV9 and TRBJ2-3; 8 bases are a match to TRBD2. The CDR3 consists of 15 residues. V trimming: 6 bases; J trimming: 0 bases; junction bases outside the gene matches: 6. Germline assignment: CDR1 SGDLS and CDR2 YYNGEE. Written as DNA, the CDR3 is TGTGCCAGCACTCTTAGCGGGACTAGCACAGATACGCAGTATTTT. Translated: CASTLSGTSTDTQYF.

The gene calls are TRBV15 and TRBJ2-2; tentatively, D is TRBD2 (5 bases). Trimming removed 6 bases at V and 7 bases at J, with 18 bases between. The CDR3 is 15 residues long. The V gene's germline CDR1 is LNHNV and CDR2 YYDKDF (reference sequence). DNA for the CDR3: TGTGCCACCAGGAAGGGCAGAGCGGTGGTCGGGGAGCTGTTTTTT. It translates to CATRKGRAVVGELFF.

This clone was found a few times. The chain has TRBV19 and TRBJ2-5; 11 positions agree with TRBD2. Per germline, CDR1 LNHDA and CDR2 SQIVND (reference sequence). V shed 3 bases, J shed 5 bases, and the junction held 2 bases outside the gene matches. The CDR3 loop spans 14 amino acids. DNA of the CDR3: TGTGCCAGTAGTATTGCTAGCGGGAGGGAGACCCAGTACTTC. Protein product: CASSIASGRETQYF.

The rearrangement links TRBV5-1 to TRBJ2-3; D not certain. V gave up 2 bases and J gave up 3 bases, with 7 bases separating them. This CDR3 contains 13 residues. The V gene's germline CDR1 is SGHRS and CDR2 YFSETQ. The CDR3 spells CASSLEKTDTQYF. The CDR3 DNA reads TGCGCCAGCAGCTTAGAAAAGACAGATACGCAGTATTTT.

This clone has just one count. The rearrangement uses TRBV19 and TRBJ2-7, with D perhaps matching TRBD1 or TRBD2 (5 bases each). Germline CDR1 reads LNHDA; CDR2 reads SQIVND (reference sequence). This CDR3 comprises 13 residues. Trimming took 4 bases from V and 7 from J, leaving 14 bases between them. The CDR3 DNA sequence: TGTGCCAGTAGTAGGGGCCCACCGGGGGAGCAGTACTTC. Encoded protein: CASSRGPPGEQYF.

The chain carries TRBV2 and TRBJ1-1, with D hard to call. V gave up 2 bases and J gave up 3 bases, with 4 bases separating them. The CDR3 runs to 12 residues. Germline V lookup: CDR1 SNHLY, CDR2 FYNNEI. The CDR3 is CASSERYTEAFF. Written as DNA, the CDR3 is TGTGCCAGCAGTGAAAGGTACACTGAAGCTTTCTTT.

The chain employs TRBV19 and TRBJ2-7; D possibly uses TRBD1 or TRBD2 (5 bases each). Germline lookup yields CDR1 LNHDA and CDR2 SQIVND (reference sequence). The V end was cut by 2 bases, the J end by 2 bases, with 10 bases between. The CDR3 runs 14 residues. CDR3 coding DNA: TGTGCCAGTAGTATATCTCAGGGACCCTACGAGCAGTACTTC. Amino acids: CASSISQGPYEQYF.

J is TRBJ1-2 and V is TRBV6-1; TRBD1 is a possible D gene (5 bases). V was clipped by 5 bases and J by 4 bases, with 11 bases between them. Germline CDR1 is MNHNS and CDR2 is SASEGT. CDR3 length: 13 amino acids. The CDR3 DNA follows: TGTGCCAGCAGTCGGGGGGTTGGCTATGGCTACACCTTC. Translated, it gives CASSRGVGYGYTF.

The chain uses TRBV4-1 and TRBJ2-5; the D gene could be TRBD1 or TRBD2 (5 bases each). The CDR3 runs 15 residues. V dropped 4 bases and J dropped 4 bases, with 16 bases sitting between them. CDR1 is MGHRA and CDR2 is YSYEKL in the germline V gene. The CDR3 region has the DNA TGCGCCAGCAGCCGACCGGGACCACTAGGAGAGACCCAGTACTTC. Protein product: CASSRPGPLGETQYF.

The V gene is TRBV9, the J gene TRBJ2-1; no clear D gene. Trimming took 0 bases from V and 0 from J, leaving 7 bases between them. Germline CDR1 is SGDLS and CDR2 is YYNGEE. CDR3 length equals 15 residues. The CDR3: CASSVVGNSYNEQFF. The CDR3 region has the DNA TGTGCCAGCAGCGTAGTTGGTAACTCCTACAATGAGCAGTTCTTC.

This sequence joins TRBV11-3 and TRBJ2-3; the match to TRBD1 covers 10 bases. Unmatched junction bases numbered 8, after V lost 5 bases and J lost 3 bases. The CDR3 consists of 16 residues. Looked up from germline, CDR1 is SGHNT and CDR2 is YENEEA. In DNA form, the CDR3 reads TGTGCCAGCAGCCCCCGGACAGGGGGAGGGACAGATACGCAGTATTTT. Translation gives CASSPRTGGGTDTQYF.

V gene TRBV18 combines with J gene TRBJ1-1; possibly TRBD1 for D (6 bases). There are 16 residues in the CDR3. The germline gives CDR1 KGHSH, CDR2 LQKENI. The ends were cut back, 3 bases at V and 0 bases at J, with 14 bases in the middle. The CDR3 nucleotides read TGTGCCAGCTCACCCTGGGGACAAAGCATGAACACTGAAGCTTTCTTT. This translates into CASSPWGQSMNTEAFF.

To note about this clone: The sample has other DNA sequences that encode this CDR3 too. The chain has TRBV19 and TRBJ2-5, with D possibly TRBD1 on 5 matching bases. CDR1 is LNHDA, CDR2 SQIVND, per germline (reference sequence). V lost 3 bases, J lost 1 base, and 6 bases lay in between. The CDR3 totals 13 residues. In DNA, the CDR3 is TGTGCCAGTAGTATGCAGGGCCAAGAGACCCAGTACTTC. Translated: CASSMQGQETQYF. Looking up the rest from reference TRBV19 and TRBJ2-5 gives the full variable domain: DGGITQSPKYLFRKEGQNVTLSCEQNLNHDAMYWYRQDPGQGLRLIYYSQIVNDFQKGDIAEGYSVSREKKESFPLTVTSAQKNPTAFYLCASSMQGQETQYFGPGTRLLVL.

This clone was seen a handful of times. V and J are TRBV7-9 and TRBJ1-1, with D unresolved. Trimming cost V 2 bases and J 2 bases, with 6 bases left between them. Germline-derived CDR1 and CDR2 are SEHNR and FQNEAQ (reference sequence). This CDR3 region has 13 residues. In nucleotides, the CDR3 is TGTGCCAGCAGCTTACAGTTCAACACTGAAGCTTTCTTT. Protein product: CASSLQFNTEAFF.

The chain has TRBV25-1 and TRBJ2-6; no clear D. Trimming cost V 3 bases and J 0 bases, with 6 bases left between them. CDR1 and CDR2 from the germline V gene are MGHDK and SYGVNS. The CDR3 totals 15 residues. The CDR3 nucleotides are TGTGCCAGCAGTGACATGAGCTCTGGGGCCAACGTCCTGACTTTC. This codes for CASSDMSSGANVLTF.

The chain links TRBV25-1 to TRBJ2-2; D may correspond to TRBD1 or TRBD2 (5 bases each). Trimming shortened V by 8 bases and J by 2 bases, and 15 bases separated the two germline ends. This CDR3 is built from 15 residues. Germline V gene lookup returns CDR1 MGHDK and CDR2 SYGVNS. This CDR3 reads CASRPAGTNTGELFF. In DNA, the CDR3 is TGTGCCAGCCGTCCCGCCGGGACCAACACCGGGGAGCTGTTTTTT.

This clone was detected only once. This rearrangement joins TRBV18 to TRBJ2-1, with TRBD1 matching over 7 bases. The V gene end was trimmed by 3 bases and the J gene end by 6 bases; junction bases not matched to a gene: 8. Germline CDR1 and CDR2: KGHSH and LQKENI. This CDR3 region has 15 residues. The CDR3 spells CASSPRGMGINEQFF. The CDR3 nucleotides are TGTGCCAGCTCACCCAGGGGGATGGGGATCAATGAGCAGTTCTTC.

This sequence joins TRBV30 and TRBJ2-7, with 11 bases identical to TRBD1. Germline CDR1 reads GTSNPN; CDR2 reads SVGIG (reference sequence). The junction had 8 bases not matched to a gene; V was cut back by 5 bases and J by 5 bases. The CDR3 loop spans 14 amino acids. The CDR3 coding sequence is TGTGCCTGGCACCCCGGGACAGGGGGGGACGAGCAGTACTTC. Translated, it gives CAWHPGTGGDEQYF.

This clone was detected once. The chain joins TRBV19 to TRBJ2-7, with 11 bases identical to TRBD2. Germline CDR1 is LNHDA and CDR2 is SQIVND (reference sequence). J was trimmed by 4 bases and V by 5 bases; bases with no gene match: 13. This CDR3 has 17 amino acids. CDR3 loop: CASSDGKTSGNRYEQYF. The CDR3 DNA reads TGTGCCAGTAGTGACGGGAAGACTAGCGGGAATCGATACGAGCAGTACTTC.

This clone was seen just once. CDR3 sequence reads: CASSDPSDWSNEQFF. In nucleotides, the CDR3 is TGTGCCAGCAGCGACCCTAGCGACTGGTCGAATGAGCAGTTCTTC. J is TRBJ2-1 and V is TRBV9; a possible D gene is TRBD2 (6 bases). Germline CDR1 is SGDLS and CDR2 is YYNGEE. Trimming left V 3 bases short and J 7 bases short, with 17 bases between. This CDR3 comprises 15 residues.

The V gene is TRBV27, the J gene TRBJ2-3; a weak D match, TRBD2 (6 bases). V lost 2 bases and J 0 bases, leaving 9 bases between the germline ends. CDR3 length: 15 amino acids. Germline lookup yields CDR1 MNHEY and CDR2 SMNVEV (reference sequence). This CDR3 reads CASSLGGTSTDTQYF. CDR3 DNA: TGTGCCAGCAGTTTAGGCGGGACGAGCACAGATACGCAGTATTTT.